The rows below give T cell receptor beta chains drawn from one sample of a study of blood T cell repertoires in COVID-19. TCRdb's table, derived via immunoSEQ multiplex PCR, lists solely in-frame clones and lacks some. The sample shows fewer than 65,000 clones, 78% of them seen only once. The sample taken for sequencing was peripheral blood. Every receptor here comes from a human donor in a cohort sampled during active COVID-19. CDR3s include the opening cysteine and the closing phenylalanine or tryptophan. A D gene is named only where the DNA matches it firmly. Not all rows give a size; the values are once, few, many and, for expanded clones, a class.

>.|TRBJ1-5|TRBV2|TRBD1
TGTGCCAGCAGTGAAGGGGGACAGGGTGTGCAGCCCCAGCATTTT
CASSEGGQGVQPQHF
>.|TRBJ2-1|TRBV4-2|TRBD1
TGTGCCAGCAGCCGAGATGGACAGGGAATAAACAATGAGCAGTTCTTC
CASSRDGQGINNEQFF
>.|TRBJ2-2|TRBV3-1/TRBV3-2|TRBD1
TGTGCCAGCAGCTATTGGGACAGGGCTGCCGGGGAGCTGTTTTTT
CASSYWDRAAGELFF
>.|TRBJ1-5|TRBV19|.
TGTGCCAGTAGTATCGGGAGGGATGGTGCCCAGCATTTT
CASSIGRDGAQHF
>.|TRBJ2-3|TRBV19|TRBD2
TGTGCCAGTAGCTCGACTAGCGTCACAGATACGCAGTATTTT
CASSSTSVTDTQYF
>.|TRBJ2-7|TRBV5-4|TRBD1
TGTGCCAGCAGCGGACAGGGGGCGGGGGAGCAGTACTTC
CASSGQGAGEQYF
>few|TRBJ2-3|TRBV11-2|.
TGTGCCAGCAGCTTAACTACGACTACCATTGATACGCAGTATTTT
CASSLTTTTIDTQYF
>.|TRBJ2-7|TRBV7-8|TRBD2
TGTGCCAGCAGCTTAGCTGCTAGCGGGAGTTCCTACGAGCAGTACTTC
CASSLAASGSSYEQYF
>.|TRBJ2-4|TRBV2|TRBD2
TGTGCCAGCAGCCTGACTAGCGGGAGGGCCCTTGGCGGAAACATTCAGTACTTC
CASSLTSGRALGGNIQYF
>.|TRBJ1-6|TRBV7-9|.
TGTGCCAGCAGCCCTTCGGGACATCATAATTCACCCCTCCACTTT
CASSPSGHHNSPLHF
>.|TRBJ1-5|TRBV6-6|TRBD1
TGTGCCAGCAGAAGGGGTGGACAGGGAAATCAGCCCCAGCATTTT
CASRRGGQGNQPQHF
>.|TRBJ2-5|TRBV5-1|.
TGCGCCAGCAGCTTGAACAGGGAAGAGACCCAGTACTTC
CASSLNREETQYF
>.|TRBJ1-2|TRBV4-2|.
TGTGCCAGCAGCCAAGATCTTGTCAGGGACTATGGCTACACCTTC
CASSQDLVRDYGYTF
>few|TRBJ1-2|TRBV11-2|.
TGTGCCAGCAGCTCATGGCGGGTGAGGGCCGGAGAGAACTATGGCTACACCTTC
CASSSWRVRAGENYGYTF
>.|TRBJ1-1|TRBV7-8|.
TGTGCCAGCAGCTCTAGTGGGGGCGAGGCTGAAGCTTTCTTT
CASSSSGGEAEAFF
>few|TRBJ2-1|TRBV5-1|TRBD2
TGCGCCAGCAGCTTGGACGCTAGCGGGGTGAATGAGCAGTTCTTC
CASSLDASGVNEQFF
>.|TRBJ1-1|TRBV7-9|.
TGTGCCAGCAGCTTATCCCAGAACACTGAAGCTTTCTTT
CASSLSQNTEAFF
>.|TRBJ1-1|TRBV15|.
TGTGCCACCAGCAGAGATATACGAGTTGAAGCTTTCTTT
CATSRDIRVEAFF
>.|TRBJ1-1|TRBV19|.
TGTGCCAGTAGCCAGCTGGTTGGGGCCACTGAAGCTTTCTTT
CASSQLVGATEAFF
>.|TRBJ1-5|TRBV2|.
TGTGCCAGCTGGGGGGGCATGTATAGCAATCAGCCCCAGCATTTT
CASWGGMYSNQPQHF
>.|TRBJ1-1|TRBV11-2|.
TGTGCCAGCAGACGGGATTTGAACACTGAAGCTTTCTTT
CASRRDLNTEAFF
>few|TRBJ2-1|TRBV7-8|.
TGTGCCAGCAGCTTAGGTCGGCTAGCGCTTTACGATGAGCAGTTCTTC
CASSLGRLALYDEQFF
>.|TRBJ2-7|TRBV7-2|TRBD2
TGTGCCAGCAGCCTGACTAGCGGGGAGTCCTACGAGCAGTACTTC
CASSLTSGESYEQYF
>.|TRBJ2-5|TRBV24-1|.
TGTGCCACCAGTGATTTGTCTTCCGGCAGGGGGGTGGGAGAGACCCAGTACTTC
CATSDLSSGRGVGETQYF
>.|TRBJ1-1|TRBV18|.
TGTGCCAGCTCACGATCAGGGGAGGGAGGCACTGAAGCTTTCTTT
CASSRSGEGGTEAFF
>.|TRBJ2-5|TRBV11-1|.
TGTGCCAGCGGCTGGGACACCCGACGGGAGACCCAGTACTTC
CASGWDTRRETQYF
>few|TRBJ2-7|TRBV3-1/TRBV3-2|.
TGTGCCAGCAGCCATGCAGGAATAGACGAGCAGTACTTC
CASSHAGIDEQYF
>.|TRBJ2-5|TRBV7-9|.
TGTGCCAGCAGCTCGCAGAGGGCGGGCCGACGGGAGACCCAGTACTTC
CASSSQRAGRRETQYF
>once|TRBJ2-3|TRBV7-3|.
TGTGCCAGCAGCAAAAGCGGGAGCACAGATACGCAGTATTTT
CASSKSGSTDTQYF
>.|TRBJ2-7|TRBV5-1|.
TGCGCCAGCAGCTTGGGACAGGTAGGCTACGAGCAGTACTTC
CASSLGQVGYEQYF
>once|TRBJ2-7|TRBV5-1|TRBD1
TGCGCCAGCAGCCTCGGGACAGGGTACTCCGAGCAGTACTTC
CASSLGTGYSEQYF
>.|TRBJ1-6|TRBV2|TRBD1
TGTGCCAGCAGCGGGACAGCGAGCTCCTATAATTCACCCCTCCACTTT
CASSGTASSYNSPLHF
>.|TRBJ2-6|TRBV9|TRBD1
TGTGCCAGCAGCCGGACAGGGGCCTCTGGGGCCAACGTCCTGACTTTC
CASSRTGASGANVLTF
>.|TRBJ2-1|TRBV3-1/TRBV3-2|.
TGTGCCAGCAGCCAAGATCGACGCGGTGAGCAGTTCTTC
CASSQDRRGEQFF
>.|TRBJ2-7|TRBV2|.
TGTGCCAGCAGTGATCGACTGAACTCCTACGAGCAGTACTTC
CASSDRLNSYEQYF
>.|TRBJ2-4|TRBV6-5|.
TGTGCCAGCAGGGAGGACAGAGAATCTGTTCAGTACTTC
CASREDRESVQYF
>.|TRBJ1-1|TRBV5-1|TRBD1
TGCGCCAGCAGCCTACAGGGGGTGGGTCCGGCGTTT
CASSLQGVGPAF
>.|TRBJ1-1|TRBV3-1/TRBV3-2|.
TGTGCCAGCAGCCAATCTTCCATGCGGAACCTGCGGGTTGAAGCTTTCTTT
CASSQSSMRNLRVEAFF
>once|TRBJ1-2|TRBV23-1|TRBD1
TGCGCCAGCAGTCAGCTCTCCTGGGACAGCGCCGAACCTACCTATTATGGCTACACCTTC
CASSQLSWDSAEPTYYGYTF